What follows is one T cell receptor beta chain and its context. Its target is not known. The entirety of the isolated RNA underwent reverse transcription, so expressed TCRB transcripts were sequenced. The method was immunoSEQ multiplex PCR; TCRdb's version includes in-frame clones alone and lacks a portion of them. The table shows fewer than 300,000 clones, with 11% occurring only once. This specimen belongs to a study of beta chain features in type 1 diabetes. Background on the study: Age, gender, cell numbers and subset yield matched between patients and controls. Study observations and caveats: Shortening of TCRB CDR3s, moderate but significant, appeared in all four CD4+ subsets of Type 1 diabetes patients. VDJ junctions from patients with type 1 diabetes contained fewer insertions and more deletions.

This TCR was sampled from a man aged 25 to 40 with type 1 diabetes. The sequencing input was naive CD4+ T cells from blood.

The chain's CDR3 is CASSLVGQGIHEQYF. The CDR3, as DNA: TGTGCCAGCAGCTTGGTCGGCCAGGGGATCCACGAGCAGTACTTC. The chain uses TRBV5-4 and TRBJ2-7; a possible D gene is TRBD1 (6 bases). The CDR3 has 15 residues. Trimming left V 0 bases short and J 5 bases short, with 15 bases between. CDR1 and CDR2 (germline): SGHNT, YYREEE (reference sequence).